Listed below are T cell receptor beta chains from one sample, sequenced in a study of T cells in Graves' hyperthyroidism and ophthalmopathy. TCRdb re-derived calls from the multiplex PCR reads in MiXCR, one entry per CDR3 protein. The sample yields roughly 700,000 distinct CDR3 sequences, approximately 15% seen once. The specimen was blood. These receptors all stem from a man aged 50 or older with Graves' hyperthyroidism. CDR3s include the opening cysteine and the closing phenylalanine or tryptophan. The D gene is left open where the match is weak. Clone size is stated in some rows and not others, as once, few, many or a class when expanded.

many	TRBJ2-1	TRBD2	TRBV24-1	CATSDLPGGEQFF	TGTGCCACCAGTGACCTCCCGGGAGGCGAGCAGTTCTTC
many	TRBJ1-2	-	TRBV28	CASATGRAGRKLNYGYTF	TGTGCCAGCGCAACCGGCCGGGCAGGTCGAAAACTTAACTATGGCTACACCTTC
-	TRBJ2-1	-	TRBV24-1	CATSVGGSGGNEQFF	TGTGCCACCAGTGTGGGGGGTTCAGGGGGTAATGAGCAGTTCTTC
many	TRBJ1-2	TRBD1	TRBV14	CASSQTTRGFYGYTF	TGTGCCAGCAGCCAGACCACCAGGGGGTTCTATGGCTACACCTTC
many	TRBJ2-2	-	TRBV10-3	CAISDVSFGENTGELFF	TGTGCCATCAGTGATGTATCGTTTGGGGAGAACACCGGGGAGCTGTTTTTT
many	TRBJ2-3	-	TRBV27	CASSSREWGNTQYF	TGTGCCAGCAGTTCTCGGGAGTGGGGGAATACGCAGTATTTT
-	TRBJ1-1	-	TRBV30	CAWRKGEYTEAFF	TGTGCCTGGAGAAAAGGGGAGTACACTGAAGCTTTCTTT
-	TRBJ1-3	-	TRBV29-1	CSVEMRAGNTIYF	TGCAGCGTTGAAATGCGTGCGGGAAACACCATATATTTT
many	TRBJ2-3	-	TRBV11-2	CASSLQQGRTDTQYF	TGTGCCAGCAGCTTACAACAGGGAAGAACAGATACGCAGTATTTT
-	TRBJ1-1	-	TRBV24-1	CATSRGMNTEAFF	TGTGCCACCAGTCGAGGCATGAACACTGAAGCTTTCTTT
many	TRBJ2-7	-	TRBV10-2	CASTHGQTYEQYF	TGCGCCAGCACCCACGGACAGACCTACGAGCAGTACTTC
many	TRBJ1-2	-	TRBV7-9	CASSPSSYGYTF	TGTGCCAGCAGCCCGTCCAGTTATGGCTACACCTTC
many	TRBJ2-4	-	TRBV7-9	CASSLVLGNIQYF	TGTGCCAGCAGCTTAGTCCTGGGAAACATTCAGTACTTC
many	TRBJ2-7	TRBD1	TRBV28	CASSPRDRGTYEQYF	TGTGCCAGCAGCCCCCGGGACAGGGGAACCTACGAGCAGTACTTC
-	TRBJ2-1	TRBD2	TRBV19	CASSKISGIDSNEQFF	TGTGCCAGTTCTAAGATAAGCGGGATAGATTCGAATGAGCAGTTCTTC
-	TRBJ2-2	-	TRBV2	CASNGQGGTGELFF	TGTGCCAGCAACGGACAGGGAGGGACCGGGGAGCTGTTTTTT
many	TRBJ2-7	TRBD1	TRBV7-2	CASSLVGQAAVEQYF	TGTGCCAGCAGCTTAGTTGGACAGGCAGCTGTTGAGCAGTACTTC
-	TRBJ1-6	TRBD1	TRBV6-2/TRBV6-3	CASRRDRENSPLHF	TGTGCCAGCAGGCGGGACAGGGAAAATTCACCCCTCCACTTT
-	TRBJ2-3	-	TRBV4-3	CASSQDGASGFTDTQYF	TGCGCCAGCAGCCAAGATGGGGCGAGTGGGTTTACAGATACGCAGTATTTT
-	TRBJ1-1	-	TRBV29-1	CSELSRGRAFF	TGCAGCGAACTATCCAGGGGCCGAGCTTTCTTT
many	TRBJ1-1	-	TRBV20-1	CSYRENTEAFF	TGCAGTTACAGAGAGAACACTGAAGCTTTCTTT
many	TRBJ1-3	-	TRBV28	CASSPPVAGANTIYF	TGTGCCAGCAGTCCCCCCGTGGCAGGGGCTAACACCATATATTTT
few	TRBJ2-2	-	TRBV7-3	CASSLNKDTGELFF	TGTGCCAGCAGCTTAAACAAAGACACCGGGGAGCTGTTTTTT
-	TRBJ2-1	TRBD1	TRBV24-1	CATSRQGSYNEQFF	TGTGCCACCAGCCGACAGGGCTCCTACAATGAGCAGTTCTTC
many	TRBJ1-3	-	TRBV12-3/TRBV12-4	CASSDPGGSGNTIYF	TGTGCCAGCAGTGACCCTGGGGGCTCTGGAAACACCATATATTTT
many	TRBJ2-1	TRBD1	TRBV14	CASSTAGTGLNEQFF	TGTGCCAGCAGCACAGCTGGGACAGGGCTCAATGAGCAGTTCTTC
few	TRBJ1-6	TRBD1	TRBV9	CASSPGQESSYNSPLHF	TGTGCCAGCAGCCCGGGACAGGAGAGCTCCTATAATTCACCCCTCCACTTT
-	TRBJ2-7	-	TRBV2	CASWGSSYEQYF	TGTGCCAGCTGGGGGAGCTCCTACGAGCAGTACTTC
-	TRBJ1-6	-	TRBV4-1	CASSQVGPGENSPLHF	TGCGCCAGCAGCCAAGTAGGTCCAGGGGAGAATTCACCCCTCCACTTT
many	TRBJ1-5	-	TRBV7-9	CASSLGRTGHQPQHF	TGTGCCAGCAGCTTAGGAAGAACAGGGCATCAGCCCCAGCATTTT
many	TRBJ1-4	TRBD1	TRBV11-2	CASTQGTATNEKLFF	TGTGCCAGCACCCAGGGGACAGCTACTAATGAAAAACTGTTTTTT
-	TRBJ1-4	TRBD1	TRBV20-1	CSARVKRTGSEKLFF	TGCAGTGCTAGAGTTAAAAGGACAGGAAGTGAAAAACTGTTTTTT
many	TRBJ2-7	-	TRBV20-1	CSASPSGREWIYEQYF	TGCAGTGCTAGCCCCTCGGGACGGGAGTGGATCTACGAGCAGTACTTC
-	TRBJ2-2	-	TRBV19	CASSPPGHPNTGELFF	TGTGCCAGTAGTCCTCCGGGACACCCGAACACCGGGGAGCTGTTTTTT
many	TRBJ2-7	TRBD1	TRBV5-6	CASSWDRINEQYF	TGTGCCAGCAGCTGGGACAGAATCAACGAGCAGTACTTC
many	TRBJ2-1	TRBD1	TRBV27	CASSLSIGQGYDEQFF	TGTGCCAGCAGTTTAAGTATCGGACAGGGGTACGATGAGCAGTTCTTC
many	TRBJ1-2	TRBD1	TRBV27	CASSSISPGGDYGYTF	TGTGCCAGCAGTTCCATATCGCCAGGGGGGGATTATGGCTACACCTTC
few	TRBJ2-1	TRBD2	TRBV7-9	CASSLTSGIVDEQFF	TGTGCCAGCAGCTTAACTAGCGGGATTGTGGATGAGCAGTTCTTC
-	TRBJ2-3	TRBD1	TRBV19	CASRKAGTELSTDTQYF	TGTGCCAGCAGGAAAGCCGGGACAGAGCTTAGCACAGATACGCAGTATTTT
many	TRBJ1-1	-	TRBV6-1	CASRKRSTEAFF	TGTGCCAGCAGAAAGAGGAGCACTGAAGCTTTCTTT
-	TRBJ2-3	-	TRBV19	CASSKEPRDTQYF	TGTGCCAGTAGTAAGGAACCGAGAGATACGCAGTATTTT
many	TRBJ2-7	TRBD1	TRBV28	CASKISGTGVREQYF	TGTGCCAGCAAAATTTCGGGGACAGGGGTGCGGGAGCAGTACTTC
many	TRBJ2-7	-	TRBV28	CASSSFRVGGEQYF	TGTGCCAGCAGTTCGTTTCGGGTGGGCGGCGAGCAGTACTTC
few	TRBJ1-1	-	TRBV5-4	CAGTGQGNTEAFF	TGTGCCGGAACGGGGCAGGGGAACACTGAAGCTTTCTTT
few	TRBJ1-3	-	TRBV11-3	CASSQQGDSGNTIYF	TGTGCCAGCAGCCAACAGGGCGACTCTGGAAACACCATATATTTT
many	TRBJ1-1	TRBD1	TRBV5-4	CASSWDSTEAFF	TGTGCCAGCAGCTGGGACAGCACTGAAGCTTTCTTT
-	TRBJ1-1	-	TRBV30	CAWSVVPSAEAFF	TGTGCCTGGAGTGTAGTTCCAAGTGCTGAAGCTTTCTTT
-	TRBJ2-4	-	TRBV28	CASSFHDRQNIQYF	TGTGCCAGCAGTTTTCACGACAGACAAAACATTCAGTACTTC